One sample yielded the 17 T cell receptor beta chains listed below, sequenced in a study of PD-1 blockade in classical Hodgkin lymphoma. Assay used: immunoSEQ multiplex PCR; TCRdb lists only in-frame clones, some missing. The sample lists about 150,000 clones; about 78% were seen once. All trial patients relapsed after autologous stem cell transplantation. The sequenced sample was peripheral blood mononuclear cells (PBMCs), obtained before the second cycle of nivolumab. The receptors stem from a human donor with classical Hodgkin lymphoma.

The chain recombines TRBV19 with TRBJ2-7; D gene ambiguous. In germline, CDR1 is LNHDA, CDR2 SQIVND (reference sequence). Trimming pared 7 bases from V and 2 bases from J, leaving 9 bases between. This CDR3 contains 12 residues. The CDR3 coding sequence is TGTGCCAGTACTGATACTACCTACGAGCAGTACTTC. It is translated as CASTDTTYEQYF.

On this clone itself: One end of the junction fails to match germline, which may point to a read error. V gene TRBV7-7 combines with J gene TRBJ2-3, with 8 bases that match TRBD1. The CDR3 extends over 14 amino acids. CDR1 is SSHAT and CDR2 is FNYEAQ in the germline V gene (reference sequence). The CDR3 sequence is CASSLGTGHNTQYF. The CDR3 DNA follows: TGTGCTAGCAGCCTCGGGACAGGTCATAATACGCAGTATTTT.

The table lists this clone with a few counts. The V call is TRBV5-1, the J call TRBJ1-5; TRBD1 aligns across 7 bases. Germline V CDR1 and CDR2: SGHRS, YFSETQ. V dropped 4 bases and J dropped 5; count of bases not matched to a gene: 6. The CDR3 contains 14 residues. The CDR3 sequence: CASSTGVKDQPQHF. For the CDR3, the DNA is TGCGCCAGCAGCACAGGGGTAAAGGATCAGCCCCAGCATTTT.

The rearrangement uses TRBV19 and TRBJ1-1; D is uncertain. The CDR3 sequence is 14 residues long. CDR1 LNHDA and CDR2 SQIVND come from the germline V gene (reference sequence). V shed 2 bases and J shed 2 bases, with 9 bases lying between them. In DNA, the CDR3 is TGTGCCAGTAGTATAACTGGGATTAACACTGAAGCTTTCTTT. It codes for CASSITGINTEAFF.

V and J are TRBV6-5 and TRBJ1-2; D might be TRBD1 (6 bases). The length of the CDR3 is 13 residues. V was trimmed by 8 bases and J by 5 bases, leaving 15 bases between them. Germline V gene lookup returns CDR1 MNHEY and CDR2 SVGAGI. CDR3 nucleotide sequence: TGTGCCAGCTCTAGCCGGGGACATTATGGCTACACCTTC. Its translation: CASSSRGHYGYTF.

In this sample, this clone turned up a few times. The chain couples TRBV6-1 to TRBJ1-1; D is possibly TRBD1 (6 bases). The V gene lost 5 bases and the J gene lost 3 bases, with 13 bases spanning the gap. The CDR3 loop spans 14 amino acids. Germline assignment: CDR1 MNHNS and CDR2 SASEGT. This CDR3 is CASSRTAPYTEAFF. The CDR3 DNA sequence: TGTGCCAGCAGTAGGACAGCGCCTTACACTGAAGCTTTCTTT.

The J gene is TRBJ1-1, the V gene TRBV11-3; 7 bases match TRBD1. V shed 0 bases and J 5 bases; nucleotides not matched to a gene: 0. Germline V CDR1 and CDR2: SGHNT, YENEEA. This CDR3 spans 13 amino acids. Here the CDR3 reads CASSLDRGTEAFF. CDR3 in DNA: TGTGCCAGCAGCTTAGACAGGGGGACTGAAGCTTTCTTT. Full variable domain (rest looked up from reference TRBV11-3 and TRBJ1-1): EAGVVQSPRYKIIEKKQPVAFWCNPISGHNTLYWYLQNLGQGPELLIRYENEEAVDDSQLPKDRFSAERLKGVDSTLKIQPAELGDSAVYLCASSLDRGTEAFFGQGTRLTVV.

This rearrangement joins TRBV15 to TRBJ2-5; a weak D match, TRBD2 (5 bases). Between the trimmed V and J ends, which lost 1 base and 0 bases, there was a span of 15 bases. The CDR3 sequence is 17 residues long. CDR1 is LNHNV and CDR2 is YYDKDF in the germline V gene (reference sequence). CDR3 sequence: CATSRVPSREYQETQYF. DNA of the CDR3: TGTGCCACCAGCAGAGTCCCTTCTAGGGAGTACCAAGAGACCCAGTACTTC.

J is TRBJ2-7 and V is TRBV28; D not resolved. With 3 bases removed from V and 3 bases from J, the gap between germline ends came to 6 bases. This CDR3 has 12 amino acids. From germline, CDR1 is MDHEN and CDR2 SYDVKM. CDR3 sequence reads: CASSLYSYEQYF. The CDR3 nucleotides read TGTGCCAGCAGTTTGTATAGCTACGAGCAGTACTTC.

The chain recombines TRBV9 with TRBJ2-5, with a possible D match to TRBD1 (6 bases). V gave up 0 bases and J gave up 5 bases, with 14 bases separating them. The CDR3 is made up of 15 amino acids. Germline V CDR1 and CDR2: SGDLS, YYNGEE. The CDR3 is CASSVVGGVGETQYF. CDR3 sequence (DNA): TGTGCCAGCAGCGTAGTAGGGGGAGTAGGGGAGACCCAGTACTTC.

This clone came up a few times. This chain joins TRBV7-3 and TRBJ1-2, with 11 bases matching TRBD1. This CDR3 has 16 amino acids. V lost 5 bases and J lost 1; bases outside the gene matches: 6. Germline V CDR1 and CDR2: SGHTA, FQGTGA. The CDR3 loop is CASSPGGQGVNYGYTF. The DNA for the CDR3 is TGTGCCAGCAGCCCAGGGGGACAGGGGGTTAACTATGGCTACACCTTC.

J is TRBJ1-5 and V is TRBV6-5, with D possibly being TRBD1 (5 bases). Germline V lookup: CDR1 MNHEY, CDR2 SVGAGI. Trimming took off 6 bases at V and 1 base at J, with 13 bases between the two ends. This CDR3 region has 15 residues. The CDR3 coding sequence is TGTGCCAGCAGCCCCAGGGCAGGCAGCAATCAGCCCCAGCATTTT. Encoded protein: CASSPRAGSNQPQHF.

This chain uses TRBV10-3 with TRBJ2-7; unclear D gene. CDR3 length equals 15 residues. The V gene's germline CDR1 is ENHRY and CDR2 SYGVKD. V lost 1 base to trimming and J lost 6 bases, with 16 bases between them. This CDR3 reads CAISEYPGNGGEQYF. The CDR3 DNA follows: TGTGCCATCAGTGAGTACCCAGGCAACGGTGGCGAGCAGTACTTC.

The CDR3 region has the DNA TGTGCCAGCAGTTTAAGGGGACTAGCGGGAGGGCCCGGGGAGCTGTTTTTT. It codes for CASSLRGLAGGPGELFF. This chain joins TRBV28 and TRBJ2-2; TRBD2 agrees at 16 bases. The germline gives CDR1 MDHEN, CDR2 SYDVKM. The J segment lost 6 bases and the V segment lost 2 bases, leaving 3 bases of the junction unmatched. This CDR3 is 17 amino acids long.

DNA of the CDR3: TGTGCCAGCAGTTCGACTGGGACAGGGGTTAGCCACGAGCAGTACTTC. This gives the protein CASSSTGTGVSHEQYF. This chain links TRBV28 with TRBJ2-7; TRBD1 aligns across 10 bases. V gave up 4 bases and J gave up 5 bases; unmatched junction bases: 11. The CDR3 covers 16 residues. Looked up from germline, CDR1 is MDHEN and CDR2 is SYDVKM.

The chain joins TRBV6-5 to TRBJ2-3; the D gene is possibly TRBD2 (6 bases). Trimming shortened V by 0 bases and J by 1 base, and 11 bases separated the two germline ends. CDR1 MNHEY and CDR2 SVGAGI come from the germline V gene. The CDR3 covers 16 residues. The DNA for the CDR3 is TGTGCCAGCAGTTACTCGACCGGGAGCGGCACAGATACGCAGTATTTT. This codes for CASSYSTGSGTDTQYF.

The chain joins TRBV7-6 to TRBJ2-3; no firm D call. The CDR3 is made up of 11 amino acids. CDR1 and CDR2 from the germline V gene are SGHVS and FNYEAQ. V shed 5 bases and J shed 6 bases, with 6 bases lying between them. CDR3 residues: CASSIFDTQYF. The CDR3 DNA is TGTGCCAGCAGCATCTTTGATACGCAGTATTTT.